This T cell receptor beta chain was retrieved from a study of shared clonotypes between healthy human individuals. HIV-negative, healthy adults without recent acute infections or vaccinations were the donors. Profiled with immunoSEQ multiplex PCR; TCRdb holds only in-frame clones, not every one. The repertoire has a few million clones, more than 80% of them found once; the top ten carry about 0.39%. Germline CDR1 and CDR2: SQVTM and ANQGSEA. The V and J ends lost 4 bases and 5 bases respectively, with 17 bases between them. The CDR3 is 14 amino acids. For this clone: Its antigen is undetermined.

General study results and limits: A handful of donors showed sharing of about 4.6% of naive CD4 clonotypes. Naive subsets tended to show greater estimated richness than memory subsets.

The chain employs TRBV29-1 and TRBJ2-5, with D perhaps matching TRBD2 (6 bases). The clonotype was recovered from a man younger than 35 in good health. Some clones in this sample may be carry-over from other donors' samples. The sample comprised naive CD4+ T cells from PBMCs. Subset specified: CD45RA+ positively selected. The CDR3 reads CSVVYAGRGETQYF. CDR3 in DNA: TGCAGCGTTGTTTACGCGGGACGAGGGGAGACCCAGTACTTC.